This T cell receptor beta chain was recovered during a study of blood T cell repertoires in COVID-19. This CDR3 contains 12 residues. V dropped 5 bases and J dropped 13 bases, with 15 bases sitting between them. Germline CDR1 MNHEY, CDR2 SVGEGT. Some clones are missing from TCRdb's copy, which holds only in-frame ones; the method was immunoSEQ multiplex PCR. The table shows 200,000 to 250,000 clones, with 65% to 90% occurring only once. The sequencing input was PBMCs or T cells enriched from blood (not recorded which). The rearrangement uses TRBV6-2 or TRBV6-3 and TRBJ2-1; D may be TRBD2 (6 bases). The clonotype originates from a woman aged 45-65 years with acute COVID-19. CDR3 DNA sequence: TGTGCCAGCAGTCGGGACTCCCCACGCCAGTTCTTC. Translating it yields CASSRDSPRQFF.